Detailed here is one TCR gamma chain. Its matching antigen is unknown. Germline V gene sequence: CDR1 VINAFY, CDR2 YDVSNSKD. After removal of 0 bases from V and 3 bases from J, the junction contained 8 bases not matched to a gene. The CDR3 length is 15 residues. These data belong to a study of Vδ1+ human thymocytes. Extracted RNA was reverse transcribed into cDNA. CDR3 amplicons came from multiplex PCR with pooled V-gene forward and constant-region reverse primers. TCRdb re-called the multiplex PCR reads via CATT. In the table there are around 11,000 gamma-chain clones, about 40% of which are singletons. Findings and caveats of the study: Donors shared many TRG clonotypes but few TRD clonotypes. Thymic TRG and TRD repertoires appeared highly polyclonal, with Gaussian CDR3 length distributions.

The sample taken for sequencing was Vdelta1+ gamma-delta thymocytes from the thymus. Subset defined: FACS-sorted CD3+ TCRalphabeta- TCRVdelta1+ TCRVdelta2- thymocytes. The clonotype was recovered from a boy younger than two who had congenital heart surgery. The gene calls are TRGV5 and TRGJ1 or TRGJ2. TCRdb is silent on the J gene; assignment here came from matching the DNA to germline. CDR3 bases: TGTGCCACCTGGGACAGGTGGACCTCTTATTATAAGAAACTCTTT. Translated: CATWDRWTSYYKKLF.